This paragraph reports one T cell receptor (beta chain). The sample belongs to a study of technical replicates of blood from several donors. J gave up 1 base and V 1 base, and 3 bases lay outside the gene matches. The germline CDR1 and CDR2 sequences are SQVTM and ANQGSEA. This CDR3 is built from 15 residues. Some clones are missing from TCRdb's copy, which holds only in-frame ones; the method was immunoSEQ multiplex PCR. Of around 76,000 clones listed, just over 90% are singletons. V and J are TRBV29-1 and TRBJ2-2, with TRBD2 matching over 7 bases. The receptor's source is a human donor in good health. What was sequenced was T cells isolated from PBMCs. CDR3 nucleotide sequence: TGCAGCGTTGAAGGGGGGGGACGGAACACCGGGGAGCTGTTTTTT. Amino acids: CSVEGGGRNTGELFF.